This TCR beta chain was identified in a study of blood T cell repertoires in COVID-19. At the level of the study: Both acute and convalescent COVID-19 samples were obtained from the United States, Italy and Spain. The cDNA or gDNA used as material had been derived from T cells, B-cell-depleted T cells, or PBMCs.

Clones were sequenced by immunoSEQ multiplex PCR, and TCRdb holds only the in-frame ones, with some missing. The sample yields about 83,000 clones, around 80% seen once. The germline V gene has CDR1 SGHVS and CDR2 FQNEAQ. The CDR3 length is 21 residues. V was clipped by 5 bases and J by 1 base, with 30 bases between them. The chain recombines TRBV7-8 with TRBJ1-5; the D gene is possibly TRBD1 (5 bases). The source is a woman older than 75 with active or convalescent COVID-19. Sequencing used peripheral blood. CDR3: CASSPDHGGTRWDGSNQPQHF. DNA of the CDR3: TGTGCCAGCAGCCCAGACCACGGAGGGACGAGATGGGACGGCAGCAATCAGCCCCAGCATTTT.